This TCR beta chain appears in the sequencing data of a study of molecular identifiers for immune sequencing clone quantification. Germline V gene data show CDR1 as DFQATT and CDR2 as SNEGSKA (reference sequence). With 6 bases removed from V and 0 bases from J, the gap between germline ends came to 12 bases. The CDR3 consists of 13 residues. Study results and limitations: Over 98% of effector molecules, yet under 1% of naive-cell molecules, were held by clones above 20 RNA copies. Approximately 980,000 naive cells reportedly did not prevent detection of spiked Jurkat TCR RNA from one cell.

With regard to this clonotype: Its antigen is as yet unknown.

One entry per CDR3 protein, called by TCRdb with MiXCR from the PCR reads. The sample gives about 65,000 distinct CDR3 sequences, roughly 17% of which show up once; roughly 1.5% is in the top ten. The rearrangement links TRBV20-1 to TRBJ2-7; D not certain. Sequencing was carried out using naive CD8+ T cells from blood, with Jurkat cell RNA spiked in. Subset here: FACS-sorted CD8+CD4-CCR7+CD45RA+ naive T cells. This TCR derives from a human donor in good health. Some libraries in this study had Jurkat cell RNA spiked in. Here the CDR3 reads CSAPESYSYEQYF. The CDR3 DNA reads TGCAGTGCCCCGGAGTCATACTCCTACGAGCAGTACTTC.